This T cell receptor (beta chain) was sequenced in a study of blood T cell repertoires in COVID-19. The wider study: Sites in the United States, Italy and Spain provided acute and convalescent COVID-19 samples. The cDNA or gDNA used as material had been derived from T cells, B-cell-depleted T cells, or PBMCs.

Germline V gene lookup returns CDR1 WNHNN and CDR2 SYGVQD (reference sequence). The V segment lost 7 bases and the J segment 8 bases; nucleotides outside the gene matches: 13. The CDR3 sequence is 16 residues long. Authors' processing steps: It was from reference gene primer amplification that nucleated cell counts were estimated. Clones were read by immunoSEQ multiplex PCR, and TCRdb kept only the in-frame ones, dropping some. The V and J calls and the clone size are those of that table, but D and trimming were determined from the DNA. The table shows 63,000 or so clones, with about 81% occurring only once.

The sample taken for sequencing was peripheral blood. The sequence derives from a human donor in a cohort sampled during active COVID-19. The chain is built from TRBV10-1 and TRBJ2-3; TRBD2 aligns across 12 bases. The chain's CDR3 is CASNRTSGDLRGTQYF. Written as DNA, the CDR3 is TGCGCCAGCAATCGGACTAGCGGGGACCTAAGGGGTACGCAGTATTTT.